A single sample gave rise to the 9 T cell receptor beta chains below, sequenced in a study of radiotherapy plus CTLA-4 blockade in lung cancer. Data came from immunoSEQ multiplex PCR; TCRdb stores just in-frame clones and leaves some out. The sample carries more than 55,000 clones, around 80% recorded once. This sample comprised peripheral blood, obtained from a patient treated with radiotherapy plus ipilimumab. Receptor source: a human donor with non-small cell lung cancer whose response to radiotherapy plus ipilimumab could not be evaluated.

The rearrangement links TRBV6-6 to TRBJ2-1; the match to TRBD2 covers 14 bases. With V trimmed by 6 bases and J by 9 bases, 7 bases remained unmatched. CDR3 size: 15 residues. The germline CDR1 and CDR2 sequences are MNHNY and SVGAGI (reference sequence). CDR3 DNA: TGTGCCAGCAGCCCGACTAGCGGGGGGGCCACTGAGCAGTTCTTC. It codes for CASSPTSGGATEQFF.

V usage is TRBV5-1 and J usage is TRBJ2-7; weak D call: TRBD2 (5 bases). V gave up 2 bases and J gave up 0 bases, with 9 bases separating them. CDR1 and CDR2 (germline): SGHRS, YFSETQ. The CDR3 covers 14 residues. CDR3 amino acids: CASSLADGSYEQYF. As DNA, the CDR3 is TGCGCCAGCAGCTTAGCGGATGGCTCCTACGAGCAGTACTTC.

The chain couples TRBV5-4 to TRBJ1-1, with D unclear. Trimming pared 2 bases from V and 0 bases from J, leaving 11 bases between. The CDR3 runs to 15 residues. Germline CDR1 reads SGHNT; CDR2 reads YYREEE (reference sequence). DNA for the CDR3: TGTGCCAGCAGCTTACAGCTAACCATGAACACTGAAGCTTTCTTT. Amino acid sequence: CASSLQLTMNTEAFF.

This clone has just a few counts. V is TRBV19 and J is TRBJ2-7, with D possibly matching TRBD2 (5 bases). V was shortened by 1 base and J by 5 bases, with 15 bases between the two germline ends. CDR3 length: 15 residues. CDR1 and CDR2 (germline): LNHDA, SQIVND (reference sequence). The CDR3 nucleotides read TGTGCCAGTAGTATAGGTGCGGGTACGAGGGACGAGCAGTACTTC. Translation: CASSIGAGTRDEQYF. Full variable domain (outside the CDR3, taken from reference TRBV19 and TRBJ2-7): DGGITQSPKYLFRKEGQNVTLSCEQNLNHDAMYWYRQDPGQGLRLIYYSQIVNDFQKGDIAEGYSVSREKKESFPLTVTSAQKNPTAFYLCASSIGAGTRDEQYFGPGTRLTVT.

This clone was observed a few times. CDR3 in DNA: TGTGCCATCAGTCCCGGGTTGGCCACTGAAGAGACCCAGTACTTC. It translates to CAISPGLATEETQYF. The chain carries TRBV10-3 and TRBJ2-5; D call uncertain. The CDR3 is 15 residues long. CDR1 ENHRY and CDR2 SYGVKD come from the germline V gene. V was pared by 5 bases and J by 3 bases, with 16 bases between.

The chain is built from TRBV6-5 and TRBJ2-5; D ambiguous. The DNA end favors TRBJ2-7, so the J call may be wrong. Germline lookup yields CDR1 MNHEY and CDR2 SVGAGI. The CDR3 has 13 residues. The CDR3 DNA follows: TGTGCCAGCAGTTACTCGGACTCCTACGAGCAGTACTTC. This translates into CASSYSDSYEQYF.

The V call is TRBV29-1, the J call TRBJ1-2; no clear D gene. The CDR3 is 13 amino acids. In germline, CDR1 is SQVTM, CDR2 ANQGSEA. V lost 1 base, J lost 4 bases, and 10 bases lay in between. CDR3 DNA sequence: TGCAGCGTTGAAGGCCTAGGTGTCTATGGCTACACCTTC. It is translated as CSVEGLGVYGYTF.

V and J are TRBV27 and TRBJ2-3, with 7 bases that match TRBD2. The CDR3 runs 16 residues. Germline V lookup: CDR1 MNHEY, CDR2 SMNVEV (reference sequence). The junction had 7 bases not matched to a gene; V was cut back by 1 base and J by 3 bases. This chain's CDR3 is CASSLWGGPGTDTQYF. Here the CDR3 DNA reads TGTGCCAGCAGTTTATGGGGAGGGCCGGGAACAGATACGCAGTATTTT.

This clone was counted many times. The rearrangement uses TRBV19 and TRBJ1-6, with D unclear. The CDR3 runs 15 residues. V was trimmed by 5 bases and J by 7 bases, leaving 15 bases between them. CDR1 and CDR2 from the germline V gene are LNHDA and SQIVND (reference sequence). The CDR3 is CASSPLEIQNSPLHF. CDR3 DNA sequence: TGTGCCAGTAGTCCTCTCGAGATACAGAATTCACCCCTCCACTTT.